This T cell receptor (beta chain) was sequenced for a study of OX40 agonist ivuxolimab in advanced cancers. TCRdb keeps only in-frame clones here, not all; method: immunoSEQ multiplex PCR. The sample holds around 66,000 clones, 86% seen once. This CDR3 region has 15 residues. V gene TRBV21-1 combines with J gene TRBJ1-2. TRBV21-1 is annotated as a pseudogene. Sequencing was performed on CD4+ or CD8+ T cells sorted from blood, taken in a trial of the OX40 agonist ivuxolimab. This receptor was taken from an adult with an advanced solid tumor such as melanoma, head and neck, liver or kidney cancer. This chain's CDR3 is CASSKAAGEGYGYTF. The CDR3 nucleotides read TGTGCCAGCAGCAAAGCGGCGGGGGAGGGCTATGGCTACACCTTC.